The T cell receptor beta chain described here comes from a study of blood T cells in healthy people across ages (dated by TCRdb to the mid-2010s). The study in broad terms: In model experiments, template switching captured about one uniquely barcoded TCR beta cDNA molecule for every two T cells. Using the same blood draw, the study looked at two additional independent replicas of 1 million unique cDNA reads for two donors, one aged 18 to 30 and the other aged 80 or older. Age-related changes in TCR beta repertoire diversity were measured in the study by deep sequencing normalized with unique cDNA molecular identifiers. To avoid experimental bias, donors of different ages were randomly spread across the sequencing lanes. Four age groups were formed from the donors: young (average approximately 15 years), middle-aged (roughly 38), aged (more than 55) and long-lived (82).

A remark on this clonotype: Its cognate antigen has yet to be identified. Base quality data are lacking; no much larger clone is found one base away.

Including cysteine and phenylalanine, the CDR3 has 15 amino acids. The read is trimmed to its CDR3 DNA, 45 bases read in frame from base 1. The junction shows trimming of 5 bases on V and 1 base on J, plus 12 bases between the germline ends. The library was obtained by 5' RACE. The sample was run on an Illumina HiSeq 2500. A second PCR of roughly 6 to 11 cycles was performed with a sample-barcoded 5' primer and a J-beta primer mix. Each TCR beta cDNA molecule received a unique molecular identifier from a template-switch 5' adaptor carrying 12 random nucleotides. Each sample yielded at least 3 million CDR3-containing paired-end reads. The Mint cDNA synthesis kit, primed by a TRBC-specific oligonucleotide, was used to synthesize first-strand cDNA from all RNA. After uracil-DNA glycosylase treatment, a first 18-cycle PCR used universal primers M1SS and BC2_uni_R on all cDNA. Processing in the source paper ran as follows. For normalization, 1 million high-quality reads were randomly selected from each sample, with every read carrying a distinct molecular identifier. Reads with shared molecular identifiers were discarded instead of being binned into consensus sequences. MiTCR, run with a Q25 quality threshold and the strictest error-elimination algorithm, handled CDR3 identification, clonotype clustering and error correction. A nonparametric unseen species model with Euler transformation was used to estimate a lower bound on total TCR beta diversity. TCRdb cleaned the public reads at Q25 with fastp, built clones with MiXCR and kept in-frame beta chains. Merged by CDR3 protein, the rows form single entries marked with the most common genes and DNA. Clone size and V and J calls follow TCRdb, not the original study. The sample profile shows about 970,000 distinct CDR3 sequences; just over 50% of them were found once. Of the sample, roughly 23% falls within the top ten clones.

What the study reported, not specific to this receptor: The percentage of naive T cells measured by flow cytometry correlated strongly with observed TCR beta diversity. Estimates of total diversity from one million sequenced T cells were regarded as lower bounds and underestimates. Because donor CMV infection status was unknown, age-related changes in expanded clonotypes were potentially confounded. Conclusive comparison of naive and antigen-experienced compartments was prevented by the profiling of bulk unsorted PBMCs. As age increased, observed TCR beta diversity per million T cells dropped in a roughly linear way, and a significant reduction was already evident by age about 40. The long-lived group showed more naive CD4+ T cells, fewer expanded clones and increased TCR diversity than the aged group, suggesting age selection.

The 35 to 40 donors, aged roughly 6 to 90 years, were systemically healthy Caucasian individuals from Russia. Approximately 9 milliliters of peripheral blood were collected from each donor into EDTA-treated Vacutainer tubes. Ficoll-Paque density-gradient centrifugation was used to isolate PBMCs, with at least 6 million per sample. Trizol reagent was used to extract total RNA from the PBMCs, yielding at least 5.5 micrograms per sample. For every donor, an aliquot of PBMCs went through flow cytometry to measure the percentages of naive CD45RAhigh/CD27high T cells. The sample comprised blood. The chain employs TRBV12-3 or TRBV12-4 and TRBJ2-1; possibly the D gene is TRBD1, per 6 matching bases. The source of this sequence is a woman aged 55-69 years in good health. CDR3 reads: CASSPRQASYNEQFF. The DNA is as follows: TGTGCCAGCAGTCCAAGACAGGCTTCCTACAATGAGCAGTTCTTC.